One and the same sample provided the 5 T cell receptor beta chains below, sequenced in a study of cytomegalovirus exposure and HLA in healthy donors. The primer mix had 60 Vbeta and 13 Jbeta primers. Only in-frame clones appear in the TCRdb table, and some are missing; sequencing was by immunoSEQ multiplex PCR. The data hold about 170,000 clones, with 65% to 85% observed a single time. The sample comprised PBMCs. These receptors all stem from a woman in her forties or fifties in good health and CMV-seropositive.

The V call is TRBV19, the J call TRBJ2-2; D might be TRBD2 (5 bases). Germline CDR1 and CDR2: LNHDA and SQIVND (reference sequence). Trimming shortened V by 7 bases and J by 5 bases, and 17 bases separated the two germline ends. This CDR3 contains 15 residues. CDR3 sequence (DNA): TGTGCCAGTACCGGGCTAGCTGAAAATACCGGGGAGCTGTTTTTT. Translation gives CASTGLAENTGELFF.

CDR3 in amino acids: CATAQGTYQETQYF. DNA of the CDR3: TGTGCCACTGCACAGGGGACGTACCAAGAGACCCAGTACTTC. This rearrangement joins TRBV19 to TRBJ2-5, with 7 bases lining up with TRBD1. This CDR3 region has 14 residues. Germline values: CDR1 LNHDA, CDR2 SQIVND (reference sequence). V lost 10 bases and J lost 0; bases outside the gene matches: 8.

The chain is built from TRBV6-5 and TRBJ1-2; the D gene is possibly TRBD1 (6 bases). Germline V gives CDR1 MNHEY, CDR2 SVGAGI. With 7 bases removed from V and 3 bases from J, the gap between germline ends came to 12 bases. The CDR3 is 13 amino acids. DNA for the CDR3: TGTGCCAGCACTAGACAGGTGGACTATGGCTACACCTTC. This codes for CASTRQVDYGYTF.

This clone was counted only a few times. The chain has TRBV6-1 and TRBJ2-2; 8 nucleotides agree with TRBD2. The V gene end was trimmed by 8 bases and the J gene end by 8 bases; junction bases not matched to a gene: 13. Germline V CDR1 and CDR2: MNHNS, SASEGT. The CDR3 contains 15 residues. CDR3 protein: CASGAAGGKKGELFF. The CDR3, as DNA: TGTGCCAGCGGAGCCGCGGGGGGCAAAAAGGGGGAGCTGTTTTTT.

This chain links TRBV2 with TRBJ2-5; 7 nucleotides align to TRBD1. The J call is doubtful: the DNA matches TRBJ2-7 better. CDR3 length: 13 residues. CDR1 is SNHLY and CDR2 is FYNNEI in the germline V gene. The CDR3 DNA reads as TGTGCCCGTGCGGACAGGAACTCCTACGAGCAGTACTTC. This gives the protein CARADRNSYEQYF.